These 14 T cell receptor beta chains share one sample of origin, sequenced in a study of blood T cell repertoires in COVID-19. Using immunoSEQ multiplex PCR, the repertoire was profiled, and TCRdb retains in-frame clones only, with some absent. Found here are roughly 100,000 clones, 81% of them singletons; the top ten hold more than 30%. What was sequenced was peripheral blood. These TCRs come from an elderly man with acute or convalescent COVID-19.

The chain is built from TRBV30 and TRBJ1-2, with D possibly matching TRBD1 (6 bases). Deletions cut 4 bases from V and 4 bases from J, with 13 bases between. Germline V gene sequence: CDR1 GTSNPN, CDR2 SVGIG (reference sequence). The CDR3 sequence is 13 residues long. In DNA, the CDR3 is TGTGCCTGGAATGGACAGTACAGCTATGGCTACACCTTC. This codes for CAWNGQYSYGYTF.

The V and J genes are TRBV10-3 and TRBJ2-7; TRBD2 might be the D (6 bases). Trimming shortened V by 3 bases and J by 4 bases, and 13 bases separated the two germline ends. CDR1 is ENHRY and CDR2 is SYGVKD in the germline V gene. The CDR3 sequence is 14 residues long. CDR3 residues: CAISELGGPYEQYF. The CDR3 DNA reads as TGTGCCATCAGTGAACTGGGGGGTCCATACGAGCAGTACTTC.

This clone was found a few times. This rearrangement joins TRBV27 to TRBJ1-1; 7 positions agree with TRBD1. The CDR3 is 13 amino acids. CDR1 and CDR2 (germline): MNHEY, SMNVEV (reference sequence). Trimming at V came to 2 bases and at J to 3 bases, leaving 0 bases not matched to a gene. The CDR3 reads CASSLQGDTEAFF. The CDR3 DNA reads as TGTGCCAGCAGTTTACAGGGGGACACTGAAGCTTTCTTT.

This chain joins TRBV7-2 and TRBJ1-2, with D perhaps matching TRBD1 (5 bases). The V end lost 5 bases, the J end lost 8 bases, and 27 bases lay between the germline ends. CDR3 length: 17 amino acids. CDR1 SGHTA and CDR2 FQGNSA come from the germline V gene. This CDR3 reads CASSPKSTGGSRTGYTF. Here the CDR3 DNA reads TGTGCCAGCAGCCCTAAATCGACCGGGGGGTCGCGGACCGGCTACACCTTC. The full variable domain, in which reference TRBV7-2 and TRBJ1-2 provide the parts outside the CDR3, is GAGVSQSPSNKVTEKGKDVELRCDPISGHTALYWYRQSLGQGLEFLIYFQGNSAPDKSGLPSDRFSAERTGGSVSTLTIQRTQQEDSAVYLCASSPKSTGGSRTGYTFGSGTRLTVV.

V gene TRBV6-1 combines with J gene TRBJ1-4; 12 positions agree with TRBD1. V trimming: 0 bases; J trimming: 11 bases; junction bases outside the gene matches: 4. The CDR3 runs 15 residues. The V gene's germline CDR1 is MNHNS and CDR2 SASEGT. The CDR3 sequence: CASSEAGTGGRKLFF. The CDR3, as DNA: TGTGCCAGCAGTGAAGCTGGGACAGGGGGCAGGAAACTGTTTTTT.

The V and J genes are TRBV27 and TRBJ2-7; tentatively, D is TRBD1 (6 bases). The CDR3 is 16 amino acids. Germline CDR1 reads MNHEY; CDR2 reads SMNVEV (reference sequence). Deletions cut 3 bases from V and 2 bases from J, with 17 bases between. DNA of the CDR3: TGTGCCAGCAGTTTCCATTTACAGGGTCGGGCCTACGAGCAGTACTTC. Its translation is CASSFHLQGRAYEQYF.

The rearrangement uses TRBV14 and TRBJ2-1; D is unclear. The CDR3 loop spans 13 amino acids. V was cut by 3 bases and J by 9 bases, with 12 bases left in between. Germline CDR1 is SGHDN and CDR2 is FVKESK. DNA of the CDR3: TGTGCCAGCAGCCAGTTTTTCATCGGTGAGCAGTTCTTC. This sequence encodes CASSQFFIGEQFF. The full variable domain, rest sourced from reference TRBV14 and TRBJ2-1, is EAGVTQFPSHSVIEKGQTVTLRCDPISGHDNLYWYRRVMGKEIKFLLHFVKESKQDESGMPNNRFLAERTGGTYSTLKVQPAELEDSGVYFCASSQFFIGEQFFGPGTRLTVL.

The chain recombines TRBV28 with TRBJ2-3, with D possibly matching TRBD1 (6 bases). V lost 6 bases to trimming and J lost 1 base, with 8 bases between them. Germline CDR1 MDHEN, CDR2 SYDVKM. The CDR3 is 13 residues long. This chain's CDR3 is CASRDSGTDTQYF. The CDR3 coding sequence is TGTGCCAGCAGGGACAGTGGCACAGATACGCAGTATTTT.

The V gene is TRBV11-2, the J gene TRBJ2-7, with 7 bases matching TRBD2. The CDR3 loop spans 14 amino acids. Germline V gene sequence: CDR1 SGHAT, CDR2 FQNNGV. The J segment lost 6 bases and the V segment lost 0 bases, leaving 5 bases of the junction unmatched. The CDR3 here is CASSLDRTSVEQYF. The CDR3 bases are TGTGCCAGCAGCTTAGATAGAACTAGCGTCGAGCAGTACTTC. The full variable domain, rest sourced from reference TRBV11-2 and TRBJ2-7, is EAGVAQSPRYKIIEKRQSVAFWCNPISGHATLYWYQQILGQGPKLLIQFQNNGVVDDSQLPKDRFSAERLKGVDSTLKIQPAKLEDSAVYLCASSLDRTSVEQYFGPGTRLTVT.

The chain uses TRBV28 and TRBJ1-5; D possibly corresponds to TRBD1 (5 bases). This CDR3 spans 16 amino acids. Trimming took off 3 bases at V and 4 bases at J, with 16 bases between the two ends. Germline values: CDR1 MDHEN, CDR2 SYDVKM. The CDR3 protein is CASSFLMHRRNQPQHF. For the CDR3, the DNA is TGTGCCAGCAGTTTCCTTATGCACAGGAGAAATCAGCCCCAGCATTTT.

This sequence joins TRBV6-6 and TRBJ1-1; TRBD1 might be the D (6 bases). Trimming took off 6 bases at V and 5 bases at J, with 19 bases between the two ends. In germline, CDR1 is MNHNY, CDR2 SVGAGI (reference sequence). The CDR3 totals 15 residues. The CDR3 protein is CASRPIPGVVTEAFF. The CDR3 nucleotides are TGTGCCAGCAGACCAATTCCAGGGGTCGTGACTGAAGCTTTCTTT.

The V gene is TRBV28, the J gene TRBJ1-2; weak D call: TRBD1 (6 bases). CDR1 MDHEN and CDR2 SYDVKM come from the germline V gene. The V gene lost 4 bases and the J gene lost 4 bases, with 13 bases spanning the gap. This CDR3 is 14 amino acids long. The chain's CDR3 is CASSSGGQSYGYTF. In nucleotides, the CDR3 is TGTGCCAGCAGTTCCGGAGGACAGAGCTATGGCTACACCTTC.

The chain carries TRBV10-3 and TRBJ2-7; 10 positions agree with TRBD2. CDR1 and CDR2 from the germline V gene are ENHRY and SYGVKD. The CDR3 contains 15 residues. The trim removed 4 bases at V and 1 base at J, leaving 4 bases unmatched. CDR3 nucleotide sequence: TGTGCCATCAGTGGTGCTAGCGGGGGTTCCTACGAGCAGTACTTC. The encoded protein is CAISGASGGSYEQYF.

The V call is TRBV10-3, the J call TRBJ1-1; D gene uncertain. Trimming took 8 bases from V and 1 from J, leaving 11 bases between them. The CDR3 has 13 residues. From germline, CDR1 is ENHRY and CDR2 SYGVKD. The CDR3 here is CAIQRTPNTEAFF. CDR3 nucleotide sequence: TGTGCCATCCAACGAACTCCGAACACTGAAGCTTTCTTT.